This TCR beta chain was recovered during a study of beta chain features in type 1 diabetes. Overall study results and limits: Among patients, naive, central memory and Treg TCRB repertoires appeared more similar than among healthy donors.

The CDR3 totals 13 residues. With 7 bases removed from V and 4 bases from J, the gap between germline ends came to 13 bases. Germline V CDR1 and CDR2: LNHDA, SQIVND (reference sequence). There was one heparinised blood draw per donor, averaging about 116 mL. The authors sorted CD4+ naive, central memory, regulatory and stem cell-like memory cells via CD45RO/CCR7/CD25/CD127/CD95/CD27. This clone came up once. As yet, its antigen is unknown. Since all of the isolated RNA was reverse transcribed, expressed TCRB transcripts were what got sequenced. Approximately 3.6 million reads were obtained on average from naive, central memory and regulatory T cell samples. This table comes from immunoSEQ multiplex PCR, and its TCRdb copy is limited to in-frame clones, with some not included. The sample lists 850,000 to 900,000 clones, roughly 16% occurring once.

The J gene is TRBJ1-1, the V gene TRBV19; unclear D gene. This TCR was sampled from a woman under 30 in good health. The source material was naive CD4+ T cells from blood. The CDR3 loop reads CASKGKTFTEAFF. DNA for the CDR3: TGTGCCAGTAAAGGCAAGACATTCACTGAAGCTTTCTTT.